The subject of this entry is one T cell receptor beta chain. The sample originates from a study of blood T cell repertoires in COVID-19. Across the study: The study drew acute and convalescent COVID-19 samples from the United States, Italy and Spain.

Data came from immunoSEQ multiplex PCR; TCRdb stores just in-frame clones and leaves some out. The table records fewer than 250,000 clones, approximately 84% of them present only once. Sample: peripheral blood. The TCR originated in a man in his forties or fifties with acute or convalescent COVID-19.

The CDR3 region is CASSVSGPDTQYF. The CDR3 coding sequence is TGTGCCAGCAGCGTTTCAGGCCCAGATACGCAGTATTTT. The gene calls are TRBV9 and TRBJ2-3; no reliable D call. CDR1 SGDLS and CDR2 YYNGEE come from the germline V gene. The CDR3 spans 13 residues. V lost 2 bases and J lost 4, with 8 bases in between.